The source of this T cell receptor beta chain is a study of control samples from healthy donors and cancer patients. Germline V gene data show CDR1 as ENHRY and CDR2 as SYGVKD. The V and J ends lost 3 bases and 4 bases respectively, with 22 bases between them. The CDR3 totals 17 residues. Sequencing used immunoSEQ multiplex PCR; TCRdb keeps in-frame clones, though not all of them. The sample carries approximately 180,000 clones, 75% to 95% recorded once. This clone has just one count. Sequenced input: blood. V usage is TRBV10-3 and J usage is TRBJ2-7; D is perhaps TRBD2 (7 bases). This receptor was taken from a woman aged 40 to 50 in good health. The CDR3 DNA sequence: TGTGCCATCAGTGAAATAGTTGTGGGCAGGGGAGGGTACGAGCAGTACTTC. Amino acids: CAISEIVVGRGGYEQYF.